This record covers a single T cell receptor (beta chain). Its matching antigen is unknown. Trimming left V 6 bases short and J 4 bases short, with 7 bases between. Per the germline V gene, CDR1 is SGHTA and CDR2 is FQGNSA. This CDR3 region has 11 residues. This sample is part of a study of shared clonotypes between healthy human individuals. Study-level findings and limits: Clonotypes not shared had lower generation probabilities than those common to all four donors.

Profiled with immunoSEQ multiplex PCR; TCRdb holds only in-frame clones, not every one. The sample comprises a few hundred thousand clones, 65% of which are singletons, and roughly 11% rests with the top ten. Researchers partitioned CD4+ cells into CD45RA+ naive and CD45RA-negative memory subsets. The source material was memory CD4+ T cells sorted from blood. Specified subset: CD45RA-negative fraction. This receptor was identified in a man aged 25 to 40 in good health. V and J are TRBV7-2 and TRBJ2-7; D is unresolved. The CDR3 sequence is CASRGIYEQYF. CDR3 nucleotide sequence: TGTGCCAGCAGGGGAATTTACGAGCAGTACTTC.